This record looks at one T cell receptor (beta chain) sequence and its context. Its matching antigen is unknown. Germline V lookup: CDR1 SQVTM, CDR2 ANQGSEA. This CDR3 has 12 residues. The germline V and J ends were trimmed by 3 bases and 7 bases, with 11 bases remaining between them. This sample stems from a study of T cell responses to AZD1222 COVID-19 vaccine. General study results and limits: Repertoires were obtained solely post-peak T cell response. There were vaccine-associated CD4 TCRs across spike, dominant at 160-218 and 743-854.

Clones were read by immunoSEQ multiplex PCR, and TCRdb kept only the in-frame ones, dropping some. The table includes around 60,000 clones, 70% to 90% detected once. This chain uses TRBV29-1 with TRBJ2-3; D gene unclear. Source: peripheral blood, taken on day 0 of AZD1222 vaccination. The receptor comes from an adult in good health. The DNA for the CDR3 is TGCAGCGTTGAGGCCTCCGTGCATACGCAGTATTTT. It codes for CSVEASVHTQYF.